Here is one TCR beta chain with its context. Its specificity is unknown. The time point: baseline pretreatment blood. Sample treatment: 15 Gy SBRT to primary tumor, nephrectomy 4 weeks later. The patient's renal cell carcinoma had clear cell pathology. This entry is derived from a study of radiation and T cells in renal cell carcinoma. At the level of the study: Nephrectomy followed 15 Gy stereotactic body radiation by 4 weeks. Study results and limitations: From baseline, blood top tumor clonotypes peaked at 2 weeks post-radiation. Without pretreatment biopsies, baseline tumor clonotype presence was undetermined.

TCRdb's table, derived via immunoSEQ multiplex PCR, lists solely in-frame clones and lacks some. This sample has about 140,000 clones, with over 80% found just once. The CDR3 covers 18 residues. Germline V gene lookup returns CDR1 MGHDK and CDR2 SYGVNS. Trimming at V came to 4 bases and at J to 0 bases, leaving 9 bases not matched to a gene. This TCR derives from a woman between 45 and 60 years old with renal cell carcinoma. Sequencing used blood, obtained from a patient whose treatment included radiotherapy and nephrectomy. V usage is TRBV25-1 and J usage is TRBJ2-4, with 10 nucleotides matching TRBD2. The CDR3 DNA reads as TGTGCCAGCAGTGTGCTAGCGGGGGACCCTCGAGCCAAAAACATTCAGTACTTC. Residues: CASSVLAGDPRAKNIQYF. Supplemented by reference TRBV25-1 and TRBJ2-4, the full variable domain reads EADIYQTPRYLVIGTGKKITLECSQTMGHDKMYWYQQDPGMELHLIHYSYGVNSTEKGDLSSESTVSRIRTEHFPLTLESARPSHTSQYLCASSVLAGDPRAKNIQYFGAGTRLSVL.